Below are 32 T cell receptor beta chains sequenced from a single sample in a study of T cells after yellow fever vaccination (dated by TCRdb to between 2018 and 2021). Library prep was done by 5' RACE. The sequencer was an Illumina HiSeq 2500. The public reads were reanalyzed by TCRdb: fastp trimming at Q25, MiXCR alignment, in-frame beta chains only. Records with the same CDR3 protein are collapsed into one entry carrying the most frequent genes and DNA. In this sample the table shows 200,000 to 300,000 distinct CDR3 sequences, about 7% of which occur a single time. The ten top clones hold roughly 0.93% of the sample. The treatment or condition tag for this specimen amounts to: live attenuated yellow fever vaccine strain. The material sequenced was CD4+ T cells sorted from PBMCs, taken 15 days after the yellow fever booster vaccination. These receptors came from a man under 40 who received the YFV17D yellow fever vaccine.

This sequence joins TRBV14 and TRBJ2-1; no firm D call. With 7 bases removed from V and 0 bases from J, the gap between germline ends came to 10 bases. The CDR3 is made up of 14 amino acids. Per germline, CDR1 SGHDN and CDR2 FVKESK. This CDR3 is CASNSVPSYNEQFF. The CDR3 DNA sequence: TGTGCCAGCAACTCTGTTCCCTCCTACAATGAGCAGTTCTTC.

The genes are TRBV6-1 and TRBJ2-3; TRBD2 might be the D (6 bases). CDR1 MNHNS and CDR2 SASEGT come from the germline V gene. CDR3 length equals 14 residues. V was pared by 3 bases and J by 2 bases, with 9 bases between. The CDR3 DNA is TGTGCCAGCAGTGATCGGACTACCACAGATACGCAGTATTTT. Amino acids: CASSDRTTTDTQYF.

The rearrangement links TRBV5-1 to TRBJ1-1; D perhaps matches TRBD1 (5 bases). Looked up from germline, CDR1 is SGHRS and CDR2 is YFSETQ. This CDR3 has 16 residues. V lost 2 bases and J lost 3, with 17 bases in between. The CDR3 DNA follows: TGCGCCAGCAGCTTCGAACTGGGCAGAGGGGACACTGAAGCTTTCTTT. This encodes CASSFELGRGDTEAFF.

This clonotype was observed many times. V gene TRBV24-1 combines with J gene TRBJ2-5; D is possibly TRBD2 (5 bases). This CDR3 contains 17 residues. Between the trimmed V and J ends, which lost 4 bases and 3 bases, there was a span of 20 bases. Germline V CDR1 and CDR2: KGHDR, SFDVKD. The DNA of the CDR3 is TGTGCCACCAGTGAGGGAGCGGATTTAGCCGGCGAAGAGACCCAGTACTTC. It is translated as CATSEGADLAGEETQYF.

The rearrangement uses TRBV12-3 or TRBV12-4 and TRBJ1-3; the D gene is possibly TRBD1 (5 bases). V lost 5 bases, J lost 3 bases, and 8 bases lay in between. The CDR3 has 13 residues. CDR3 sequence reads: CASSQGFGNTIYF. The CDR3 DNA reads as TGTGCCAGCAGTCAGGGATTTGGAAACACCATATATTTT.

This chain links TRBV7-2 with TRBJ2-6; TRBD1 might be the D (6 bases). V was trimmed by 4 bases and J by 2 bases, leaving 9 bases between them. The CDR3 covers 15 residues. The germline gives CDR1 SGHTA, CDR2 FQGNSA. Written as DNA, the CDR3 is TGTGCCAGCAGCTCCGGACAGCCTGGGGCCAACGTCCTGACTTTC. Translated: CASSSGQPGANVLTF.

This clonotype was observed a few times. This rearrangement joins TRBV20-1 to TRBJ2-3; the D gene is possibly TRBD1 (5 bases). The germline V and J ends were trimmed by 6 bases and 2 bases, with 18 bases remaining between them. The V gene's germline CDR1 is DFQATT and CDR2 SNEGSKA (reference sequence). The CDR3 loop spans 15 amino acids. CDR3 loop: CSAHHRRDLTDTQYF. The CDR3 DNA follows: TGCAGTGCCCACCACAGGAGAGATCTCACAGATACGCAGTATTTT.

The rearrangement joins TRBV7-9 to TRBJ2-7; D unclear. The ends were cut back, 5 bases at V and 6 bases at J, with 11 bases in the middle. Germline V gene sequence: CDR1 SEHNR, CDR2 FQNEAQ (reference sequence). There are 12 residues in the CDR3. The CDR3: CASSLNRVEQYF. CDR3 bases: TGTGCCAGCAGCCTGAATAGAGTCGAGCAGTACTTC.

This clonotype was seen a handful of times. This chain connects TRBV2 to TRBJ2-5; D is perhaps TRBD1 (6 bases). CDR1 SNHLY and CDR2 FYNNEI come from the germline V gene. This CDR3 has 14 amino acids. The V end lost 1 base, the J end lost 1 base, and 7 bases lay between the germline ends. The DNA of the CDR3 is TGTGCCAGCAGTGAAGGCAGGGGCCAAGAGACCCAGTACTTC. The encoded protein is CASSEGRGQETQYF.

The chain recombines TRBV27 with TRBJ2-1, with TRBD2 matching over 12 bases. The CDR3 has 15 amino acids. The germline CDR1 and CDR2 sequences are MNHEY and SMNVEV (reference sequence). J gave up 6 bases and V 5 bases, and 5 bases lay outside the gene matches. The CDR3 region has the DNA TGTGCCAGCAGTACCCTAGCGGGAGGGATCAATGAGCAGTTCTTC. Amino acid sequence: CASSTLAGGINEQFF.

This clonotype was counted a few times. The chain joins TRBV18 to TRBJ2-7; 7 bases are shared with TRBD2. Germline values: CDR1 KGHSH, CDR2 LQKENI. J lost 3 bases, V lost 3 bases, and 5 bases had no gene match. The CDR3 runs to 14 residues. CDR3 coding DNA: TGTGCCAGCTCACCGGGCGGGGGAGTCTACGAGCAGTACTTC. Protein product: CASSPGGGVYEQYF.

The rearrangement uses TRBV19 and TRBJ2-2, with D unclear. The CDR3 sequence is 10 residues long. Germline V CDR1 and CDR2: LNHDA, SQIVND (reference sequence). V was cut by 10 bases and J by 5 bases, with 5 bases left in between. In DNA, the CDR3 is TGTGCCACGGGTACCGGGGAGCTGTTTTTT. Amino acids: CATGTGELFF. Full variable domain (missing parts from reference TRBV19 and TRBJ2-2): DGGITQSPKYLFRKEGQNVTLSCEQNLNHDAMYWYRQDPGQGLRLIYYSQIVNDFQKGDIAEGYSVSREKKESFPLTVTSAQKNPTAFYLCATGTGELFFGEGSRLTVL.

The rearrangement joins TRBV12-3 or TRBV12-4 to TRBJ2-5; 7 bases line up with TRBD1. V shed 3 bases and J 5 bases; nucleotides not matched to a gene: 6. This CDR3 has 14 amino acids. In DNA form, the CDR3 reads TGTGCCAGCAGTTTCCGACAGGGCCCCGAGACCCAGTACTTC. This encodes CASSFRQGPETQYF.

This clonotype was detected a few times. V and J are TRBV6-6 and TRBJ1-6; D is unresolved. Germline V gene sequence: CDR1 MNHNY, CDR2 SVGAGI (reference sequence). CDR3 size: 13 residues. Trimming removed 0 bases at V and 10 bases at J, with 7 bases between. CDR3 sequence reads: CASSYSIGSPLHF. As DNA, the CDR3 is TGTGCCAGCAGTTACTCGATTGGCTCACCCCTCCACTTT.

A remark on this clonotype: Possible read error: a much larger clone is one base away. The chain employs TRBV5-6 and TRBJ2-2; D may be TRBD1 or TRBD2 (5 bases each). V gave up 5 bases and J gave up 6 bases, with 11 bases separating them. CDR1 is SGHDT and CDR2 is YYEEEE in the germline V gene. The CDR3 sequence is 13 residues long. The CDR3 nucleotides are TGTGCCAGCAGTTGGGGGATACCCGGGGAGCTGTTTTTT. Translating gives CASSWGIPGELFF.

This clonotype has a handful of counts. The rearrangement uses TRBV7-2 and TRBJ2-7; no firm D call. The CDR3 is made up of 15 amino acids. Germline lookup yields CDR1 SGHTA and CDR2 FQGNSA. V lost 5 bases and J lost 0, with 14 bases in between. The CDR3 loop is CASSKVDKSSYEQYF. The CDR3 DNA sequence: TGTGCCAGCAGCAAAGTAGACAAGAGCTCCTACGAGCAGTACTTC.

CDR3 nucleotide sequence: TGCGCCAGCAGCCTAGCTAGCCCACCGAACACCGGGGAGCTGTTTTTT. Protein: CASSLASPPNTGELFF. The chain recombines TRBV4-3 with TRBJ2-2, with D possibly TRBD2 on 5 matching bases. The CDR3 is 16 amino acids. From germline, CDR1 is LGHNA and CDR2 YSLEER. Trimming shortened V by 4 bases and J by 0 bases, and 12 bases separated the two germline ends.

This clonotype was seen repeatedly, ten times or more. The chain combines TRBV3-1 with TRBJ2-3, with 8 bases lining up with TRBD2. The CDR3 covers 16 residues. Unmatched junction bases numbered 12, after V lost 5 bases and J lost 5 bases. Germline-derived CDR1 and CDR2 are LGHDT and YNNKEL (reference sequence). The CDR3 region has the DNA TGTGCCAGCAGCTTACGACACAGGGCGGGAGGAGATACGCAGTATTTT. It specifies CASSLRHRAGGDTQYF.

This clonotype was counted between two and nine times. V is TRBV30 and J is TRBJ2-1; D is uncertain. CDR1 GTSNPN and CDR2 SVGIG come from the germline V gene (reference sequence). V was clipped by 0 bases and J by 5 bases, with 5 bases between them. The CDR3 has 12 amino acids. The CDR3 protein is CAWSVRDNEQFF. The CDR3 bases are TGTGCCTGGAGTGTGCGAGACAATGAGCAGTTCTTC.

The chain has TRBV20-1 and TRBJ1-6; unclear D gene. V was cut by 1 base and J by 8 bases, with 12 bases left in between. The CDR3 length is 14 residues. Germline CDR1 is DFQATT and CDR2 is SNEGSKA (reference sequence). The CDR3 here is CSARGPGFDSPLHF. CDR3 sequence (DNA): TGCAGTGCTAGAGGACCCGGGTTCGATTCACCCCTCCACTTT.

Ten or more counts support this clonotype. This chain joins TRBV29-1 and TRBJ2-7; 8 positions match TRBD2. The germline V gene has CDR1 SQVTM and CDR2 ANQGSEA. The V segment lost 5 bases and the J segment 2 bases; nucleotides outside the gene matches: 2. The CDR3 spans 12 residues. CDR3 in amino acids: CSVSAGAYEQYF. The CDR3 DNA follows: TGCAGCGTTTCAGCGGGAGCCTACGAGCAGTACTTC.

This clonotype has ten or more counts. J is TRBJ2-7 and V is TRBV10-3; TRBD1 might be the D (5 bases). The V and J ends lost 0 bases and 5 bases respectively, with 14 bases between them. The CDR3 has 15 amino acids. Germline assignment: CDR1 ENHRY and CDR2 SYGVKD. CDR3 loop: CAISESRQIDNEQYF. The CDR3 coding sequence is TGTGCCATCAGTGAGTCGAGACAGATCGACAACGAGCAGTACTTC.

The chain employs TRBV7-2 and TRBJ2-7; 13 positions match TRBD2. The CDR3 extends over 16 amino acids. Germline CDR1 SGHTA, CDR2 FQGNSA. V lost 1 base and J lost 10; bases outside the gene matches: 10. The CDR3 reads CASSLGWGTSGIEQYF. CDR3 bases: TGTGCCAGCAGCTTAGGTTGGGGGACTAGCGGGATCGAACAGTACTTC.

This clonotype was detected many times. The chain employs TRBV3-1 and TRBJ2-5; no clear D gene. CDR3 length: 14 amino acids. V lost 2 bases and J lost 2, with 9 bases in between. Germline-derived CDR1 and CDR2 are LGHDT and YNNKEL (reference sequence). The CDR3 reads CASSQQELQETQYF. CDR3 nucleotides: TGTGCCAGCAGCCAACAGGAATTACAAGAGACCCAGTACTTC.

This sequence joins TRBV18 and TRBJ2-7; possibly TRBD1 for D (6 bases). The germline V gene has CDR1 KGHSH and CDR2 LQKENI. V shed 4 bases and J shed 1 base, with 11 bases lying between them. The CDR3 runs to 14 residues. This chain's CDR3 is CASSLGTISYEQYF. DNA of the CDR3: TGTGCCAGCTCACTGGGGACAATTTCCTACGAGCAGTACTTC.

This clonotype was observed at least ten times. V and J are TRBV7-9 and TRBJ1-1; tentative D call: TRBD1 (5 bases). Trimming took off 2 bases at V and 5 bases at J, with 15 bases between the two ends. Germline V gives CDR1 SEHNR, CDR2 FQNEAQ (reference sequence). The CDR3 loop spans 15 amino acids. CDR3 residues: CASSLFQAGLTEAFF. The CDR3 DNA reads TGTGCCAGCAGCTTATTTCAGGCAGGGCTTACTGAAGCTTTCTTT. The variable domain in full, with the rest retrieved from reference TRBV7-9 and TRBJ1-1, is DTGVSQNPRHKITKRGQNVTFRCDPISEHNRLYWYRQTLGQGPEFLTYFQNEAQLEKSRLLSDRFSAERPKGSFSTLEIQRTEQGDSAMYLCASSLFQAGLTEAFFGQGTRLTVV.

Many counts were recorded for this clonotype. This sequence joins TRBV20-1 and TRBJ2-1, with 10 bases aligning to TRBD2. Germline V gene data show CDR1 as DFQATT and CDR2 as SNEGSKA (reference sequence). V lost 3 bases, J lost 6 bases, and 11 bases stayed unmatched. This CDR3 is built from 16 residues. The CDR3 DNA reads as TGCAGTGCTAGCGGCCCCGGGACTAGCGTGTTCAATGAGCAGTTCTTC. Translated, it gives CSASGPGTSVFNEQFF.

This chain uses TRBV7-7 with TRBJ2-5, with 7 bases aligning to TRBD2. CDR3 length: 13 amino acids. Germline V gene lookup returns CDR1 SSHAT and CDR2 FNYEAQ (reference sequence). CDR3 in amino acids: CASGLLVGETQYF. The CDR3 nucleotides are TGTGCTAGCGGGTTACTAGTTGGAGAGACCCAGTACTTC.

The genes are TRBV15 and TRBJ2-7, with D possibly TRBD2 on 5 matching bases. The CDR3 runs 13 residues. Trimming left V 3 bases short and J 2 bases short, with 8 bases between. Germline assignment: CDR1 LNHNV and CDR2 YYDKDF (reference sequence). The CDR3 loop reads CATSSGLPYEQYF. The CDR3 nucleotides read TGTGCCACCAGCAGCGGACTGCCCTACGAGCAGTACTTC. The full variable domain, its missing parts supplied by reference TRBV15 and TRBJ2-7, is DAMVIQNPRYQVTQFGKPVTLSCSQTLNHNVMYWYQQKSSQAPKLLFHYYDKDFNNEADTPDNFQSRRPNTSFCFLDIRSPGLGDTAMYLCATSSGLPYEQYFGPGTRLTVT.

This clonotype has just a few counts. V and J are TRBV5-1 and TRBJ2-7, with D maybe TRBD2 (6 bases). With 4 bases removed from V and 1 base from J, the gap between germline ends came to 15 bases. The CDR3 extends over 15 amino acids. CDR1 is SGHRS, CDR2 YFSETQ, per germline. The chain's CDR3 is CASSTEGTFSYEQYF. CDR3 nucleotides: TGCGCCAGCAGCACCGAAGGGACTTTTTCCTACGAGCAGTACTTC.

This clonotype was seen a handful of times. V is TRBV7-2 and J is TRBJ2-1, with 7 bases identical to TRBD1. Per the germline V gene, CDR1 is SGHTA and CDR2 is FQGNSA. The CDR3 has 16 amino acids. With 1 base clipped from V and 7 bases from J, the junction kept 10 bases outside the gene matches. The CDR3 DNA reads TGTGCCAGCAGCTTAGGACCGCCGGGACAGTGGAATGAGCAGTTCTTC. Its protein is CASSLGPPGQWNEQFF.

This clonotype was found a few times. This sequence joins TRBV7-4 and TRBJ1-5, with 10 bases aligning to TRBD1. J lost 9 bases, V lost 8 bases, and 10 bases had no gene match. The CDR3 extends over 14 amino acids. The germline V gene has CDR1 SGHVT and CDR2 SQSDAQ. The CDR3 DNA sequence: TGTGCCAGCTTCGGGGACAGGGGATTTGGGCCCCAGCATTTT. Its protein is CASFGDRGFGPQHF.